This is a list of T cell receptor beta chains from one sample in a study of cytomegalovirus exposure and HLA in healthy donors. Clones were sequenced by immunoSEQ multiplex PCR, and TCRdb holds only the in-frame ones, with some missing. The table includes 150,000 or so clones, around 75% detected once. Sequenced input: PBMCs. The source is a female donor in good health and CMV-seronegative. CDR3s include the opening cysteine and the closing phenylalanine or tryptophan. The D gene is left open where the match is weak. Clone size is stated in some rows and not others, as once, few, many or a class when expanded.

size: NA; D: NA; V: TRBV7-2; J: TRBJ2-3; DNA: TGTGCCAGCAGACCCATACAGGGCATGAGCACAGATACGCAGTATTTT; CDR3: CASRPIQGMSTDTQYF
size: NA; D: NA; V: TRBV14; J: TRBJ2-5; DNA: TGTGCCAGCAGCCAAGAACTGGGGGGCCAAGAGACCCAGTACTTC; CDR3: CASSQELGGQETQYF
size: NA; D: NA; V: TRBV7-3; J: TRBJ1-1; DNA: TGTGCCAGCAGCCCTAATCAGGGGAACACTGAAGCTTTCTTT; CDR3: CASSPNQGNTEAFF
size: once; D: TRBD1; V: TRBV6-1; J: TRBJ1-2; DNA: TGTGCCAGCAGTGAATTGGGGACAGGGGTTGGCTACACCTTC; CDR3: CASSELGTGVGYTF
size: NA; D: TRBD1; V: TRBV7-9; J: TRBJ1-5; DNA: TGTGCCAGCAGCTTTGACAGGGCGCCCCAGCATTTT; CDR3: CASSFDRAPQHF
size: few; D: NA; V: TRBV27; J: TRBJ1-5; DNA: TGTGCCAGCAGTCAGGGCCGCAATCAGCCCCAGCATTTT; CDR3: CASSQGRNQPQHF
size: few; D: NA; V: TRBV9; J: TRBJ2-1; DNA: TGTGCCAGCAGCTTCCTAGAGTCCCCTCATGAGCAGTTCTTC; CDR3: CASSFLESPHEQFF
size: NA; D: TRBD2; V: TRBV5-4; J: TRBJ2-7; DNA: TGTGCCAGCAGCCCCATAGCGGGAGCGGGCTCCGAGCAGTACTTC; CDR3: CASSPIAGAGSEQYF
size: few; D: NA; V: TRBV7-2; J: TRBJ1-6; DNA: TGTGCCAGCAGCTTAGACGGACACCGAGATTCACCCCTCCACTTT; CDR3: CASSLDGHRDSPLHF
size: NA; D: NA; V: TRBV30; J: TRBJ2-7; DNA: TGTGCCTGGAACCTCCCCGTACAGGGATTCAACGAGCAGTACTTC; CDR3: CAWNLPVQGFNEQYF
size: NA; D: NA; V: TRBV7-2; J: TRBJ1-2; DNA: TGTGCCAGCAGCTCCCCGCGGGGCTTAGGAGGCTATGGCTACACCTTC; CDR3: CASSSPRGLGGYGYTF
size: few; D: TRBD2; V: TRBV4-2; J: TRBJ2-4; DNA: TGTGCCAGCAGCCAAGATGGGAGCGGGGGCCCTCTAGCCAAAAACATTCAGTACTTC; CDR3: CASSQDGSGGPLAKNIQYF
size: NA; D: TRBD1; V: TRBV28; J: TRBJ1-1; DNA: TGTGCCAGCAGTTTAGGACAGGGGGCGCCTCTTGAAGCTTTCTTT; CDR3: CASSLGQGAPLEAFF
size: once; D: TRBD2; V: TRBV13; J: TRBJ2-3; DNA: TGTGCCAGCAGCCCCGTTTTGACGGGGGGGCCCCAAGATACGCAGTATTTT; CDR3: CASSPVLTGGPQDTQYF
size: NA; D: NA; V: TRBV7-2; J: TRBJ1-2; DNA: TGTGCCAGCAGCTTAGGAGGAAGCTATGGCTACACCTTC; CDR3: CASSLGGSYGYTF
size: NA; D: NA; V: TRBV19; J: TRBJ2-2; DNA: TGTGCCAGTAGTATACCAGCGTCGAGCACCGGGGAGCTGTTTTTT; CDR3: CASSIPASSTGELFF
size: NA; D: NA; V: TRBV11-1; J: TRBJ2-7; DNA: TGTGCCAGCAGCCGGACAGTCTCCTACGAGCAGTACTTC; CDR3: CASSRTVSYEQYF
size: once; D: TRBD1; V: TRBV7-2; J: TRBJ2-5; DNA: TGTGCCAGCAGCCGGGACAGGGGCACAGAGACCCAGTACTTC; CDR3: CASSRDRGTETQYF
size: few; D: TRBD2; V: TRBV18; J: TRBJ2-7; DNA: TGTGCCAGCTCACCGGGTTTGGGGGGGTCGTACGAGCAGTACTTC; CDR3: CASSPGLGGSYEQYF
size: once; D: TRBD2; V: TRBV6-4; J: TRBJ2-2; DNA: TGTGCCAGCATCGAGGGAGGGGTAGCGGGGGGGGTTACCGGGGAGCTGTTTTTT; CDR3: CASIEGGVAGGVTGELFF